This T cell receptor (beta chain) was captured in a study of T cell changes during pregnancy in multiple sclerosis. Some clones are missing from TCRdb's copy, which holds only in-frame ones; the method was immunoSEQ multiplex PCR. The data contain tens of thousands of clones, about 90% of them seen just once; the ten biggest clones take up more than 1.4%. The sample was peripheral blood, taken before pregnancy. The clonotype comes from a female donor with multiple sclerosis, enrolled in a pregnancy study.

CDR3 loop: CASSLTSGGRETQYF. CDR3 nucleotide sequence: TGTGCCAGCTCACTAACTAGCGGGGGGCGAGAGACCCAGTACTTC. The chain links TRBV18 to TRBJ2-5; 12 bases align to TRBD2. Germline values: CDR1 KGHSH, CDR2 LQKENI. Losses at the gene ends were 4 bases for V and 4 bases for J; bases not matched to a gene: 4. The CDR3 consists of 15 residues.